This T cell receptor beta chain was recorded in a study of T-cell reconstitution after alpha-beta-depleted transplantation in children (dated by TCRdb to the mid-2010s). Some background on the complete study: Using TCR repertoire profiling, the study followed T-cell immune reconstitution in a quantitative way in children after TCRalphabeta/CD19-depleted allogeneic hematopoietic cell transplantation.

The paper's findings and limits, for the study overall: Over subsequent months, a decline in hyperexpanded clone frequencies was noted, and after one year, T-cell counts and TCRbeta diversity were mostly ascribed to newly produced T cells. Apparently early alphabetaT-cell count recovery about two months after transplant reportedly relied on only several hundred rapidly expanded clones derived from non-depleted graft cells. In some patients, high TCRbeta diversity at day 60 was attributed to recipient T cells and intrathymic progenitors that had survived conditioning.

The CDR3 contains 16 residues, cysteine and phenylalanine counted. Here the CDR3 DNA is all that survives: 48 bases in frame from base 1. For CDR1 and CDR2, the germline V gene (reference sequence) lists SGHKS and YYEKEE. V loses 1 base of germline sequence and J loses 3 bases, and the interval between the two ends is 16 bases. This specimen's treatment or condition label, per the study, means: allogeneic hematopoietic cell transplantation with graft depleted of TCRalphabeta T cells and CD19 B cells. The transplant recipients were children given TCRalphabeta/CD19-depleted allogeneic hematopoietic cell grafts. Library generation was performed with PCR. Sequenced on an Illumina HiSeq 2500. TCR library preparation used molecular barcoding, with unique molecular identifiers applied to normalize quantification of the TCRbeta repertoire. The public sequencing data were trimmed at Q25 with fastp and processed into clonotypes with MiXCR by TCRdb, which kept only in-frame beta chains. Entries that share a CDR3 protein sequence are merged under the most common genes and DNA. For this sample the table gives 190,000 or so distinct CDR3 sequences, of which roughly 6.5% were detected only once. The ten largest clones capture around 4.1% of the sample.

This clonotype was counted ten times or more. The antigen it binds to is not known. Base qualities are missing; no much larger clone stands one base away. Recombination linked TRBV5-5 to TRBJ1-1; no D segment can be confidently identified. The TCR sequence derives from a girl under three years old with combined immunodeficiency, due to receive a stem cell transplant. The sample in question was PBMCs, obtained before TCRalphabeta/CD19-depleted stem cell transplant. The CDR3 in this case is CASSLRPILRDTEAFF. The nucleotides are TGTGCCAGCAGCTTGCGCCCAATTCTAAGAGACACTGAAGCTTTCTTT.